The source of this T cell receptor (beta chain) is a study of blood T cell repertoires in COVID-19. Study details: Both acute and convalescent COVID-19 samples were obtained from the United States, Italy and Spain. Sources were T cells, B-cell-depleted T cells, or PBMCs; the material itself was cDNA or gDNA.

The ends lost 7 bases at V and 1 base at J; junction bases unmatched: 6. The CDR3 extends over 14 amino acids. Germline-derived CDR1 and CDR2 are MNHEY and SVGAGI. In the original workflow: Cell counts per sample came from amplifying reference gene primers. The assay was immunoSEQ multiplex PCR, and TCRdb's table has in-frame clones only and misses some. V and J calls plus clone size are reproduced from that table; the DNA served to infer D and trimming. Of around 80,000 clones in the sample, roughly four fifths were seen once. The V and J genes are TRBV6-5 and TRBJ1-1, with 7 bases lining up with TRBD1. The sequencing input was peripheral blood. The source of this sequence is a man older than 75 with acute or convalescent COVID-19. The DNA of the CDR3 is TGTGCCAGCACCCCTGGGACAGCGAACACTGAAGCTTTCTTT. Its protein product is CASTPGTANTEAFF.